This T cell receptor (beta chain) originates from a study of T cells in localized non-small cell lung cancer (dated by TCRdb to 2018 to 2020). As for the study more broadly: The study examined T cell repertoires in under 300 patients with early-stage NSCLC and compared tumors with uninvolved tumor-adjacent lungs. The cohort consisted of roughly 240 treatment-naive NSCLC patients whose localized lung tumors had been resected. Of the NSCLC patients, fewer than 150 were male and approximately 99 were female, and the mean age was about 69 years. What the work shows at the level of the full study, not this receptor alone: Higher T cell density in blood was associated with longer overall survival, whereas higher clonality in adjacent lung was associated with shorter survival. A median of 57 of the top 100 tumor clones turned up in the paired uninvolved adjacent lung, and 25 to 35 of those clones also ranked among the top 100 of that same adjacent lung. Multi-region tumor sequencing was not performed, so intratumor heterogeneity could not be excluded. Since the design was exploratory, TCR variables were selected using unadjusted p-values with no false-discovery rate correction. Uninvolved tumor-adjacent lung showed the highest T cell clonality, higher than tumor, which suggests more focused antigenic responses in the uninvolved tumor-adjacent lung.

With regard to this clone: Its antigen has not been determined. Base qualities are not recorded, but no much larger clone differs from it by a single base.

At diagnosis, tumor, uninvolved tumor-adjacent lung and peripheral blood were collected and then preserved as a mix of FFPE and fresh-frozen material. For TCR repertoire profiling, the blood samples were analyzed as peripheral blood mononuclear cells. Taken from cysteine to phenylalanine, the CDR3 has 15 residues. The read is trimmed to its CDR3 DNA, 45 bases read in frame from base 1. V loses 3 bases of germline sequence and J loses 5 bases, and the interval between the two ends is 16 bases. The germline V gene gives CDR1 as SGHVS and CDR2 as FQNEAQ. The immunoSEQ Assay was used to sequence TCR beta CDR3 regions from DNA. Per the authors' processing: T cell density was computed as TCR beta template counts normalized to usable DNA estimated by amplifying housekeeping genes. Richness was estimated with the preseqR package, extrapolating to 400,000 templates for PBMC samples and 120,000 templates for tissue samples. Clonality was defined as one minus Pielou's evenness. Tissue-enriched TCRs were identified by differential abundance testing using productive amino-acid clonotypes, minimum total count 5 and alpha 0.1. The Jaccard Index and the Morisita Overlap Index were used to quantify repertoire overlap between compartments. GLIPH grouped TCR beta CDR3s together with public tetramer-defined viral CDR3s, and a viral motif had to include at least three viral sequences and also show V-gene enrichment. This immuneACCESS table, as held by TCRdb, lists in-frame sequences with V and J called but not all clones. Of the missing ones, under half trace to an unresolved V gene in checked studies; the others have no known cause. From that table come the V and J calls and clone size; the DNA was used to work out D and trimming. The sample table holds tens of thousands of clones, of which approximately 90% were seen once. About 2.3% of the sample is held by the ten biggest clonotypes.

This TCR was sampled from a man aged 40 to 69 with stage II lung adenocarcinoma. The chain is made from TRBV7-8 and TRBJ1-2, with the D gene uncertain. The starting material was PBMCs, obtained before any cancer treatment. The CDR3 loop reads CASSLSGMQMYGYTF. Here is the DNA: TGTGCCAGCAGCTTGTCCGGGATGCAGATGTATGGCTACACCTTC.